What follows are 10 T cell receptor beta chains derived from one specimen sequenced in a study of blood T cell repertoires in COVID-19. Using immunoSEQ multiplex PCR, the repertoire was profiled, and TCRdb retains in-frame clones only, with some absent. The table has a few hundred thousand clones, 65% to 85% seen once. Sequencing used PBMCs or T cells enriched from blood (not recorded which). These receptors were collected from a woman aged 40 to 50 who had recovered from COVID-19.

This clone was counted once. J is TRBJ2-1 and V is TRBV2; a weak D match, TRBD2 (7 bases). The CDR3 loop spans 13 amino acids. Germline V lookup: CDR1 SNHLY, CDR2 FYNNEI. V gave up 8 bases and J gave up 7 bases, with 15 bases separating them. The CDR3 here is CASAPGRGNEQFF. The CDR3 DNA follows: TGTGCCAGCGCCCCTGGGAGGGGGAATGAGCAGTTCTTC.

The chain links TRBV9 to TRBJ1-3, with TRBD1 identical over 8 bases. This CDR3 comprises 16 residues. From germline, CDR1 is SGDLS and CDR2 YYNGEE. Germline trimming cut 4 bases from V and 0 bases from J; bases unmatched to any gene: 6. DNA of the CDR3: TGTGCCAGCAGCCCCGGGACAGGACGCTCTGGAAACACCATATATTTT. It encodes CASSPGTGRSGNTIYF. Full variable domain (outside the CDR3, taken from reference TRBV9 and TRBJ1-3): DSGVTQTPKHLITATGQRVTLRCSPRSGDLSVYWYQQSLDQGLQFLIQYYNGEERAKGNILERFSAQQFPDLHSELNLSSLELGDSALYFCASSPGTGRSGNTIYFGEGSWLTVV.

The gene calls are TRBV6-2 or TRBV6-3 and TRBJ2-7; 7 bases map to TRBD1. This CDR3 has 16 amino acids. CDR1 and CDR2 from the germline V gene are MNHEY and SVGEGT. Germline trimming cut 0 bases from V and 3 bases from J; bases unmatched to any gene: 8. The CDR3 reads CASSYSQRTGRYEQYV. CDR3 DNA: TGTGCCAGCAGTTACTCTCAAAGGACAGGACGCTACGAGCAGTACGTC.

This rearrangement joins TRBV12-5 to TRBJ1-2, with a tentative D call TRBD1 (6 bases). The germline CDR1 and CDR2 sequences are LGHNT and FRNRAP. The V gene lost 0 bases and the J gene lost 2 bases, with 13 bases spanning the gap. The CDR3 contains 16 residues. The CDR3 DNA follows: TGTGCTAGTGGTTTGGTAGGGGACACTCGAAACTATGGCTACACCTTC. Translation gives CASGLVGDTRNYGYTF.

The chain is built from TRBV28 and TRBJ2-5; TRBD1 might be the D (6 bases). The V gene lost 5 bases and the J gene lost 1 base, with 14 bases spanning the gap. The CDR3 covers 15 residues. Germline assignment: CDR1 MDHEN and CDR2 SYDVKM. CDR3: CASSDRGTIQETQYF. The CDR3 nucleotides are TGTGCCAGCAGTGACCGTGGGACAATCCAAGAGACCCAGTACTTC.

This sequence joins TRBV19 and TRBJ1-4, with D unresolved. V lost 2 bases, J lost 4 bases, and 14 bases lay in between. The germline V gene encodes CDR1 LNHDA and CDR2 SQIVND (reference sequence). This CDR3 spans 16 amino acids. In nucleotides, the CDR3 is TGTGCCAGTAGTATATTGGGTATGGGGAGTAATGAAAAACTGTTTTTT. Protein: CASSILGMGSNEKLFF.

This clone was counted only a few times. The V and J genes are TRBV19 and TRBJ2-3; 7 bases agree with TRBD1. The germline V gene has CDR1 LNHDA and CDR2 SQIVND (reference sequence). Germline trimming cut 2 bases from V and 0 bases from J; bases unmatched to any gene: 8. The CDR3 is 17 amino acids. In DNA, the CDR3 is TGTGCCAGTAGTATATGGGGACAGACAGTTAGCACAGATACGCAGTATTTT. It translates to CASSIWGQTVSTDTQYF.

The DNA for the CDR3 is TGTGCCAGCAGCCGCGGGACAGACCAAGAGACCCAGTACTTC. Encoded protein: CASSRGTDQETQYF. This chain uses TRBV11-3 with TRBJ2-5, with a possible D match to TRBD1 (7 bases). The CDR3 is 14 amino acids. The V and J ends lost 5 bases and 0 bases respectively, with 10 bases between them. Germline values: CDR1 SGHNT, CDR2 YENEEA. The full variable domain, with the rest looked up from reference TRBV11-3 and TRBJ2-5, is EAGVVQSPRYKIIEKKQPVAFWCNPISGHNTLYWYLQNLGQGPELLIRYENEEAVDDSQLPKDRFSAERLKGVDSTLKIQPAELGDSAVYLCASSRGTDQETQYFGPGTRLLVL.

The CDR3 DNA reads as TGTGCCAGCAGTTCACCCTCGGGGACAGCCTCCTACGAGCAGTACTTC. Protein product: CASSSPSGTASYEQYF. The chain employs TRBV27 and TRBJ2-7, with 7 positions matching TRBD1. V was clipped by 4 bases and J by 0 bases; unmatched bases: 9. The CDR3 extends over 16 amino acids. Per germline, CDR1 MNHEY and CDR2 SMNVEV (reference sequence).

This chain joins TRBV6-4 and TRBJ1-1; the D is unclear. V lost 4 bases to trimming and J lost 2 bases, with 8 bases between them. The CDR3 sequence is 13 residues long. Germline CDR1 reads MRHNA; CDR2 reads SNTAGT. The CDR3 DNA reads TGTGCCAGCAGTGCAGAGGTAAACACTGAAGCTTTCTTT. It is translated as CASSAEVNTEAFF.